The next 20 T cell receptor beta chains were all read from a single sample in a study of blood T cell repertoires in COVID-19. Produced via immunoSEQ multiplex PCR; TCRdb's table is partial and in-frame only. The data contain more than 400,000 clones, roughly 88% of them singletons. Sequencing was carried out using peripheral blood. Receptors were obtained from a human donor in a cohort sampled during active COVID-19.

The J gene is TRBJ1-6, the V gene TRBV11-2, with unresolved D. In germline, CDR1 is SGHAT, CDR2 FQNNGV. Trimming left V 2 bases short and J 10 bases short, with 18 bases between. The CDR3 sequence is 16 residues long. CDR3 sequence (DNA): TGTGCCAGCAGCTTATTGGGCAACCGGGCTAGCTCACCCCTCCACTTT. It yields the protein CASSLLGNRASSPLHF.

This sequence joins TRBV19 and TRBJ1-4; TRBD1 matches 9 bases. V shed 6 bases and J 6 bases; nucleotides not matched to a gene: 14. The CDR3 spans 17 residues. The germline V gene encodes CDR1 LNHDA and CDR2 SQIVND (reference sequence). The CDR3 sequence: CASSLSTGGGRDEKLFF. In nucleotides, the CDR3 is TGTGCCAGTAGCCTCTCTACAGGGGGCGGAAGGGATGAAAAACTGTTTTTT.

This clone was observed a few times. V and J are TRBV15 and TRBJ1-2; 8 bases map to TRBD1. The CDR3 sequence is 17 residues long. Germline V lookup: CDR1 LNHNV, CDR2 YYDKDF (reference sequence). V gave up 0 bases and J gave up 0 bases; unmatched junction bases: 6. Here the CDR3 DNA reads TGTGCCACCAGCAGAGATAGGCAGGGGGCAACTAACTATGGCTACACCTTC. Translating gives CATSRDRQGATNYGYTF.

Here the CDR3 DNA reads TGTGCCAGCAGTGAAGCGCACGGAGAGAATGAGCAGTTCTTC. This codes for CASSEAHGENEQFF. This chain joins TRBV2 and TRBJ2-1; no definite D call. The CDR3 totals 14 residues. Germline CDR1 is SNHLY and CDR2 is FYNNEI. Deletions cut 0 bases from V and 7 bases from J, with 10 bases between.

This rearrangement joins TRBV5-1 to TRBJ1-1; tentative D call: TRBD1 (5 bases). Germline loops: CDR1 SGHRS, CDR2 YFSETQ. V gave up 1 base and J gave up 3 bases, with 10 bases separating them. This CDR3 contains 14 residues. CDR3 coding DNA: TGCGCCAGCAGCTTGACAGGACCCGACACTGAAGCTTTCTTT. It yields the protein CASSLTGPDTEAFF.

The CDR3 loop is CASSPGTLYEQYF. The CDR3 bases are TGTGCCAGCAGCCCGGGGACACTTTACGAGCAGTACTTC. The chain couples TRBV5-8 to TRBJ2-7, with D possibly matching TRBD1 (6 bases). The V and J ends lost 4 bases and 4 bases respectively, with 12 bases between them. Germline CDR1 reads SGHTS; CDR2 reads YDEGEE. This CDR3 is built from 13 residues.

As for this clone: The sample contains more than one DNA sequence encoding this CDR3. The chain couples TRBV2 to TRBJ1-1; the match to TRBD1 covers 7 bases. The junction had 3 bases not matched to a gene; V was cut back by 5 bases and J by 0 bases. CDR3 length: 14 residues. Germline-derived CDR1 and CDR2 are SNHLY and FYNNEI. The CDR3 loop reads CASSYRGLNTEAFF. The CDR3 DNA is TGTGCCAGCAGTTACAGGGGATTGAACACTGAAGCTTTCTTT.

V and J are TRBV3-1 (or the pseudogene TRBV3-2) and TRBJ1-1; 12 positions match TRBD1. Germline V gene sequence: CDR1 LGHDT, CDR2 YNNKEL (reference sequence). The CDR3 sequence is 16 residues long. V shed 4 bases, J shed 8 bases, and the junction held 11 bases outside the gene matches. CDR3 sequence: CASSPWDRGRSPEAFF. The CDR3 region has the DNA TGTGCCAGCAGCCCCTGGGACAGGGGGCGAAGCCCCGAAGCTTTCTTT.

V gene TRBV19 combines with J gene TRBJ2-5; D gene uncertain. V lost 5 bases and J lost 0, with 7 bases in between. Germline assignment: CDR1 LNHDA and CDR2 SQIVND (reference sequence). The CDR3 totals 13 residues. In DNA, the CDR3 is TGTGCCAGTAGTGCGGATAACCAAGAGACCCAGTACTTC. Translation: CASSADNQETQYF.

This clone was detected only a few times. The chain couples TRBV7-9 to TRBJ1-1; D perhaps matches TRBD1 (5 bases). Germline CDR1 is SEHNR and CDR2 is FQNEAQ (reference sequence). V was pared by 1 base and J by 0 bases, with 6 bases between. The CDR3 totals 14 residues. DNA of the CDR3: TGTGCCAGCAGCTTAGGACAGTTGAACACTGAAGCTTTCTTT. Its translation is CASSLGQLNTEAFF.

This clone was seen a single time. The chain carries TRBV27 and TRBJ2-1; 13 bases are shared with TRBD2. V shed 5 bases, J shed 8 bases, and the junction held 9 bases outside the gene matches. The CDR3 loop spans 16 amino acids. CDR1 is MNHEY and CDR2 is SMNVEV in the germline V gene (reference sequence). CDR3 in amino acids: CASSTRTSGSGYEQFF. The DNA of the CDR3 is TGTGCCAGCAGTACTCGGACTAGCGGGAGTGGGTATGAGCAGTTCTTC.

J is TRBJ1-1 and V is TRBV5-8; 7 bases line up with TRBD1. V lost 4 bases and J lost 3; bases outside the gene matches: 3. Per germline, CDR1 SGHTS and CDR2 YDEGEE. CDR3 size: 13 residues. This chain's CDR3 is CASSIQGYTEAFF. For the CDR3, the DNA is TGTGCCAGCAGCATACAGGGGTACACTGAAGCTTTCTTT.

The CDR3 DNA sequence: TGCGCCAGCAGCCCAACGGGGGAGGGAAGAGATACGCAGTATTTT. Its translation: CASSPTGEGRDTQYF. The chain uses TRBV5-1 and TRBJ2-3, with TRBD2 matching 7 bases. Germline assignment: CDR1 SGHRS and CDR2 YFSETQ. CDR3 length equals 15 residues. J lost 5 bases, V lost 4 bases, and 10 bases had no gene match.

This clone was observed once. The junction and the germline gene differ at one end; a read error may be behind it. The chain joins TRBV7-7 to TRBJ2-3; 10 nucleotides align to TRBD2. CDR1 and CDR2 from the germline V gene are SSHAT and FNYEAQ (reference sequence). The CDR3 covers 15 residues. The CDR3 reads CASSPGLAEDYTQYF. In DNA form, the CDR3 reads TGTGCTAGCAGCCCCGGACTAGCGGAAGATTATACGCAGTATTTT.

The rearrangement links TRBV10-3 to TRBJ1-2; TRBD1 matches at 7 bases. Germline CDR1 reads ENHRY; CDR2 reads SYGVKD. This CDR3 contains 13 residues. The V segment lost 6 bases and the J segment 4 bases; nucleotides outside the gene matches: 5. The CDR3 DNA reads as TGTGCCATCAGGAATGGACAGGTCTATGGCTACACCTTC. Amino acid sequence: CAIRNGQVYGYTF.

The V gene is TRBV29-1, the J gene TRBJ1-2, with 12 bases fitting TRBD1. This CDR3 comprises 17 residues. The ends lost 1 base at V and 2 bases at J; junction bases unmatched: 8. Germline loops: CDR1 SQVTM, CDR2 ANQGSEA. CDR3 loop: CSVEGGTGGANNYGYTF. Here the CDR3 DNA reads TGCAGCGTTGAAGGCGGGACAGGGGGCGCAAACAACTATGGCTACACCTTC. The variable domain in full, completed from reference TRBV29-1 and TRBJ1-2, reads SAVISQKPSRDICQRGTSLTIQCQVDSQVTMMFWYRQQPGQSLTLIATANQGSEATYESGFVIDKFPISRPNLTFSTLTVSNMSPEDSSIYLCSVEGGTGGANNYGYTFGSGTRLTVV.

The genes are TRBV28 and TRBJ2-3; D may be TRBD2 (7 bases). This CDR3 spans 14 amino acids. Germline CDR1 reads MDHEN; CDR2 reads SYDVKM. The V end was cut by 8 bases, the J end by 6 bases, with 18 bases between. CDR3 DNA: TGTGCCAGCGGGGGGCTAGCGGCCCGGGATACGCAGTATTTT. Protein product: CASGGLAARDTQYF.

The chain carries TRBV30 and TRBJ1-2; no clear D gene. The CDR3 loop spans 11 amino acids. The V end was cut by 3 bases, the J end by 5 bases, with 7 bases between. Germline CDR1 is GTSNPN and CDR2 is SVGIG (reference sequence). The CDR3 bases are TGTGCCTGGAGCGCGGGGTATGGCTACACCTTC. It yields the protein CAWSAGYGYTF.

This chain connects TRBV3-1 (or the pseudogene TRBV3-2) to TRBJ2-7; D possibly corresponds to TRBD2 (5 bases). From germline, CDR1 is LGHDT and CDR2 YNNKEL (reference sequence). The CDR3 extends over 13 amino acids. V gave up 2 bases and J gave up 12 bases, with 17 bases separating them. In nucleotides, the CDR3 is TGTGCCAGCAGCCAAAACCTAGCCCGCAGCCGGTACTTC. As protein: CASSQNLARSRYF.

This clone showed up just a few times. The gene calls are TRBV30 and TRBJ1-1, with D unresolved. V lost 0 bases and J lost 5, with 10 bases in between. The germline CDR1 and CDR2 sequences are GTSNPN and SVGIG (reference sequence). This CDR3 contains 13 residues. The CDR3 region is CAWSVASGTEAFF. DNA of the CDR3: TGTGCCTGGAGTGTAGCCTCCGGGACTGAAGCTTTCTTT.